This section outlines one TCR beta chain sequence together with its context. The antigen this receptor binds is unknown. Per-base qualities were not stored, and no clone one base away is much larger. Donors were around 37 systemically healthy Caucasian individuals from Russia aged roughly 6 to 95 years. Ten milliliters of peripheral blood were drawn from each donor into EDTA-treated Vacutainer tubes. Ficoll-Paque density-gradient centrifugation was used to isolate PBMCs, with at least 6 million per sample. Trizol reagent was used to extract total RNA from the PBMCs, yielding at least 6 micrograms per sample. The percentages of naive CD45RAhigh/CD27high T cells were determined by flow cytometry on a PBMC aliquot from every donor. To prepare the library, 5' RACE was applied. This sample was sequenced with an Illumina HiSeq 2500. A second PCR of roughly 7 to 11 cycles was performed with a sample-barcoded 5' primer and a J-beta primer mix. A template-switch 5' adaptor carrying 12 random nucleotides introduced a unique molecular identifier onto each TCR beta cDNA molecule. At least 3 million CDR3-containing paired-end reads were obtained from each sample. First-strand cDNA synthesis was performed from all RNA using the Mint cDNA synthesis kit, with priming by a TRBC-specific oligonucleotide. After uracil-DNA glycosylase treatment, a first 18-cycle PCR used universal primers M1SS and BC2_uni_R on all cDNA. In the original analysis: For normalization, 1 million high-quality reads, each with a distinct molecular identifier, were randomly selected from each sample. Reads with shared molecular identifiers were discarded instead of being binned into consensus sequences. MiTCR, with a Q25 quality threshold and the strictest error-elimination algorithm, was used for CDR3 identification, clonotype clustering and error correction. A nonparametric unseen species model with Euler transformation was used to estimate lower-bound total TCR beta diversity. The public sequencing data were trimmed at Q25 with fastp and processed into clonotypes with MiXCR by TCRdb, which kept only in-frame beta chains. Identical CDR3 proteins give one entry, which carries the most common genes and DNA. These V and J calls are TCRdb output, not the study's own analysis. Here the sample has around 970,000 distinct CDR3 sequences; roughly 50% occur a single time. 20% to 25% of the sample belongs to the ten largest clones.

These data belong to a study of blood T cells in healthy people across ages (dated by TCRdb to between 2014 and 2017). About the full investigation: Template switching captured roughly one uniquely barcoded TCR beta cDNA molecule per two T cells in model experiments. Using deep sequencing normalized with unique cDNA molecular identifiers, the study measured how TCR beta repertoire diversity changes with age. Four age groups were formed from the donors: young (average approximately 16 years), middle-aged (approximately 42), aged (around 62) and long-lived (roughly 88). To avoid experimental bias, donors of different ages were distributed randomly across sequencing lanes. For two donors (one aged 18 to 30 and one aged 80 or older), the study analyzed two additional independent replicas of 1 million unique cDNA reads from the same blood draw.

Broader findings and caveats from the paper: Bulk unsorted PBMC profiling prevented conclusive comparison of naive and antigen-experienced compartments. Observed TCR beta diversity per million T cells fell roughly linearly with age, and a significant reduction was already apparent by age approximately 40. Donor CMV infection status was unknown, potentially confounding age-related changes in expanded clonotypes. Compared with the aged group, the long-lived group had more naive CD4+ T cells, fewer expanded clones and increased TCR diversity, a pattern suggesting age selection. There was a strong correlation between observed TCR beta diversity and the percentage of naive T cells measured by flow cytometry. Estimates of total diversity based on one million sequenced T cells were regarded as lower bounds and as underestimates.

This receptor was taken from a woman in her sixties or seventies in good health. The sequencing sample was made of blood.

The bases are TGTGCCAGCAGCCCTCAGACAGGGCGAACAGATACGCAGTATTTT. It translates as CASSPQTGRTDTQYF. The sequence joins TRBV9 to TRBJ2-3; 7 of the junction bases match TRBD1. The junction shows trimming of 4 bases on V and 3 bases on J, and the gene matches do not reach 8 bases of it. From the cysteine up to the phenylalanine, the CDR3 has a length of 15 residues. The read is trimmed to its CDR3 DNA, 45 bases read in frame from base 1. The germline V gene yields SGDLS for CDR1 and YYNGEE for CDR2.